This TCR beta chain was captured in a study of metastatic and nonmetastatic thyroid tumors. About the research overall: The comparison covered peripheral blood and tumor or nodule tissue in malignant and benign thyroid patients.

TCRdb reanalyzed the PCR reads via MiXCR. The sample shows 50,000 to 65,000 clones, around a sixth of them seen only once. About this clone: Possible read error: a much larger clone is one base away. Other DNA sequences of this sample code for an identical CDR3.

Patients were all untreated before their thyroid surgery. The receptor was isolated from a female donor with papillary thyroid cancer or a benign thyroid nodule (not recorded which). Some clones in this sample may be carry-over from other donors' samples. Sequenced input: blood.

The CDR3 sequence is CASSSIGTNEKLFF. Written as DNA, the CDR3 is TGTGCCAGCAGCTCGATAGGTACTAATGAAAAACTGTTTTTT. This rearrangement joins TRBV7-9 to TRBJ1-4, with D unclear. The CDR3 covers 14 residues. Trimming pared 4 bases from V and 2 bases from J, leaving 8 bases between. Looked up from germline, CDR1 is SEHNR and CDR2 is FQNEAQ (reference sequence).